The following is a TCR beta chain sequence with its context. Its antigen is currently unknown. This entry belongs to a study of shared clonotypes between healthy human individuals. Whole-study context: The donors, a couple of women and a few men, were aged 18 to 49.

Study observations and caveats: Naive CD4 clonotype sharing across a handful of donors was 5% to 6%.

Sequenced by immunoSEQ multiplex PCR; TCRdb stores in-frame clones only, minus some. Of around 370,000 clones detected, just over 95% appear once; the ten largest clones hold approximately 0.32%. The sequencing sample was made of memory CD8+ T cells sorted from blood. Subset in this sample: CD45RO+ cells pooled with CCR7-negative TemRA cells. The origin of this receptor is a man aged 30-40 years in good health.

The CDR3 DNA is TGTGCCAGCAGCGTAGCTAGCATGACAGATACGCAGTATTTT. It yields the protein CASSVASMTDTQYF. The gene calls are TRBV9 and TRBJ2-3; TRBD2 might be the D (5 bases). V was cut by 0 bases and J by 3 bases, with 8 bases left in between. The length of the CDR3 is 14 residues. Germline V gene lookup returns CDR1 SGDLS and CDR2 YYNGEE.